This is a list of T cell receptor beta chains from one sample in a study of CD4 T cells in relation to SARS-CoV-2 and coronaviruses. These receptors' antigens are unknown. Clones were sequenced by immunoSEQ multiplex PCR, and TCRdb holds only the in-frame ones, with some missing. Among roughly 30,000 clones listed, approximately 78% were seen once. Material: CD4+ T cells from PBMCs, cultured in vitro. The receptors were sampled from a human donor in good health. Each CDR3 is given with its conserved first and last residue. D genes are given only for firm matches. Clone size is shown for a subset of rows, as once, few, many or a class of expanded clone.

clone size: .; CDR3 length: 14; D gene: TRBD1; J gene: TRBJ2-7; V gene: TRBV19; CDR3 DNA: TGTGCCAGTAAACAGGGGGTTAGCTCCTACGAGCAGTACTTC; CDR3 protein: CASKQGVSSYEQYF
clone size: .; CDR3 length: 15; D gene: .; J gene: TRBJ2-7; V gene: TRBV6-1; CDR3 DNA: TGTGCCAGCAGTGAAGTAACCGGGCCCCCCTACGAGCAGTACTTC; CDR3 protein: CASSEVTGPPYEQYF
clone size: once; CDR3 length: 13; D gene: TRBD1; J gene: TRBJ2-3; V gene: TRBV29-1; CDR3 DNA: TGCAGCCTCCGGACAGGGGGGACAGATACGCAGTATTTT; CDR3 protein: CSLRTGGTDTQYF
clone size: few; CDR3 length: 14; D gene: .; J gene: TRBJ1-5; V gene: TRBV7-2; CDR3 DNA: TGTGCCAGCAGCCCGCAGGGTAGCAATCAGCCCCAGCATTTT; CDR3 protein: CASSPQGSNQPQHF
clone size: .; CDR3 length: 13; D gene: .; J gene: TRBJ1-2; V gene: TRBV6-5; CDR3 DNA: TGTGCCAGCAGTTACTCGAAAGGTAGTGGCTACACCTTC; CDR3 protein: CASSYSKGSGYTF
clone size: .; CDR3 length: 14; D gene: .; J gene: TRBJ2-7; V gene: TRBV7-3; CDR3 DNA: TGTGCCAGCAGCCCGGGGTCTCCTCCTTACGAGCAGTACTTC; CDR3 protein: CASSPGSPPYEQYF
clone size: .; CDR3 length: 17; D gene: TRBD2; J gene: TRBJ2-2; V gene: TRBV4-2; CDR3 DNA: TGTGCCAGCAGCCAGCCATCTAGCGGAACGAACACCGGGGAGCTGTTTTTT; CDR3 protein: CASSQPSSGTNTGELFF
clone size: .; CDR3 length: 14; D gene: .; J gene: TRBJ2-7; V gene: TRBV6-5; CDR3 DNA: TGTGCCAGCAGTCCCGCGTCGCAGTTTCCCGAGCAGTACTTC; CDR3 protein: CASSPASQFPEQYF
clone size: .; CDR3 length: 13; D gene: .; J gene: TRBJ2-3; V gene: TRBV24-1; CDR3 DNA: TGTGCCACCAGTGATTCCAGGACAGATACGCAGTATTTT; CDR3 protein: CATSDSRTDTQYF
clone size: .; CDR3 length: 14; D gene: .; J gene: TRBJ2-7; V gene: TRBV11-2; CDR3 DNA: TGTGCCAGCAGCTTAGTGAGGGGATCCTACGAGCAGTACTTC; CDR3 protein: CASSLVRGSYEQYF
clone size: .; CDR3 length: 15; D gene: .; J gene: TRBJ2-3; V gene: TRBV19; CDR3 DNA: TGTGCCAGTAGTATCTGGTCGGGGGTGGCAGATACGCAGTATTTT; CDR3 protein: CASSIWSGVADTQYF
clone size: .; CDR3 length: 15; D gene: TRBD1; J gene: TRBJ2-7; V gene: TRBV7-8; CDR3 DNA: TGTGCCAGCAGCTTACAACAGGGGGCAGTGTACGAGCAGTACTTC; CDR3 protein: CASSLQQGAVYEQYF
clone size: .; CDR3 length: 16; D gene: TRBD2; J gene: TRBJ2-1; V gene: TRBV9; CDR3 DNA: TGTGCCAGCAGCCCCCTCACGGCGGGGGGGTACAATGAGCAGTTCTTC; CDR3 protein: CASSPLTAGGYNEQFF
clone size: .; CDR3 length: 17; D gene: .; J gene: TRBJ1-2; V gene: TRBV7-9; CDR3 DNA: TGTGCCAGCAGCCACTTTTTTTTGGGTTCTTCTGGCTATGGCTACACCTTC; CDR3 protein: CASSHFFLGSSGYGYTF
clone size: .; CDR3 length: 13; D gene: .; J gene: TRBJ1-2; V gene: TRBV2; CDR3 DNA: TGTGCCAGCGGAAAACAGGGTCCGTATGGCTACACCTTC; CDR3 protein: CASGKQGPYGYTF
clone size: few; CDR3 length: 17; D gene: TRBD1; J gene: TRBJ1-2; V gene: TRBV4-2; CDR3 DNA: TGTGCCAGCAGCCAAGCTGGGACAGGGGCTACTATGTGGGGCTACACCTTC; CDR3 protein: CASSQAGTGATMWGYTF
clone size: .; CDR3 length: 15; D gene: TRBD2; J gene: TRBJ2-3; V gene: TRBV5-1; CDR3 DNA: TGCGCCAGCAGCTTGACTAGCGGTGGCACAGATACGCAGTATTTT; CDR3 protein: CASSLTSGGTDTQYF
clone size: .; CDR3 length: 14; D gene: .; J gene: TRBJ2-5; V gene: TRBV6-2/TRBV6-3; CDR3 DNA: TGTGCCAGCAGTTACAGCTTTCCGTCAGAGACCCAGTACTTC; CDR3 protein: CASSYSFPSETQYF
clone size: .; CDR3 length: 14; D gene: .; J gene: TRBJ2-5; V gene: TRBV25-1; CDR3 DNA: TGTGCCAGCAGTGAGACCACGAGGCAGGAGACCCAGTACTTC; CDR3 protein: CASSETTRQETQYF
clone size: .; CDR3 length: 15; D gene: .; J gene: TRBJ2-5; V gene: TRBV6-2/TRBV6-3; CDR3 DNA: TGTGCCAGCAGTTACTCTGGGCTCAACCAAGAGACCCAGTACTTC; CDR3 protein: CASSYSGLNQETQYF
clone size: .; CDR3 length: 14; D gene: TRBD2; J gene: TRBJ2-1; V gene: TRBV18; CDR3 DNA: TGTGCCAGCTCACCACAAGGAGCGGGAGGCGAGCAGTTCTTC; CDR3 protein: CASSPQGAGGEQFF
clone size: .; CDR3 length: 13; D gene: .; J gene: TRBJ2-1; V gene: TRBV21-1; CDR3 DNA: TGTGCCAGCTTCCCGAGGGGGTACAATGAGCAGTTCTTC; CDR3 protein: CASFPRGYNEQFF
clone size: .; CDR3 length: 15; D gene: .; J gene: TRBJ1-4; V gene: TRBV18; CDR3 DNA: TGTGCCAGCTCACTAGAGACGGGGGTCCAAGAAAAACTGTTTTTT; CDR3 protein: CASSLETGVQEKLFF
clone size: .; CDR3 length: 15; D gene: .; J gene: TRBJ2-1; V gene: TRBV20-1; CDR3 DNA: TGCAGTGCTAGTTCCCGGGCAGAGCCATACAATGAGCAGTTCTTC; CDR3 protein: CSASSRAEPYNEQFF
clone size: .; CDR3 length: 17; D gene: .; J gene: TRBJ2-6; V gene: TRBV19; CDR3 DNA: TGTGCCAGTAGTGCGGCGGGTGGCGTTTTTGGGGCCAACGTCCTGACTTTC; CDR3 protein: CASSAAGGVFGANVLTF
clone size: .; CDR3 length: 14; D gene: .; J gene: TRBJ2-1; V gene: TRBV27; CDR3 DNA: TGTGCCAGCAGTGCAACCGGAGATTACAATGAGCAGTTCTTC; CDR3 protein: CASSATGDYNEQFF
clone size: once; CDR3 length: 18; D gene: TRBD2; J gene: TRBJ2-5; V gene: TRBV4-2; CDR3 DNA: TGTGCCAGCAGCCCCGGGACTAGCGGGAGGGGGTACCAAGAGACCCAGTACTTC; CDR3 protein: CASSPGTSGRGYQETQYF
clone size: few; CDR3 length: 15; D gene: TRBD2; J gene: TRBJ2-1; V gene: TRBV14; CDR3 DNA: TGTGCCAGCAGCTCGACTAGCAGCTCCTACAATGAGCAGTTCTTC; CDR3 protein: CASSSTSSSYNEQFF